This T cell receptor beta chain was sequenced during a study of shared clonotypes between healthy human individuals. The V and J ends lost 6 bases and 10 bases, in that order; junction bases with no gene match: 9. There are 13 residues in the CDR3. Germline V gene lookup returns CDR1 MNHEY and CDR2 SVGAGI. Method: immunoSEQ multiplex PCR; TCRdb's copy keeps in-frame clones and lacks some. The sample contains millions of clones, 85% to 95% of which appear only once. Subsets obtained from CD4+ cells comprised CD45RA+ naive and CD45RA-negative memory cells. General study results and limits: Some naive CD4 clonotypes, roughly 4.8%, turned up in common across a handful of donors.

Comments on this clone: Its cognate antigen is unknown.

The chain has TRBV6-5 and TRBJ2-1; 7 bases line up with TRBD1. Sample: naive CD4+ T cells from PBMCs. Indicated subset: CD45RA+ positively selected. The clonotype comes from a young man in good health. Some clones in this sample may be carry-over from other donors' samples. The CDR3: CASSFDRAREQFF. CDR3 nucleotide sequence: TGTGCCAGCAGCTTCGACAGGGCTCGGGAGCAGTTCTTC.